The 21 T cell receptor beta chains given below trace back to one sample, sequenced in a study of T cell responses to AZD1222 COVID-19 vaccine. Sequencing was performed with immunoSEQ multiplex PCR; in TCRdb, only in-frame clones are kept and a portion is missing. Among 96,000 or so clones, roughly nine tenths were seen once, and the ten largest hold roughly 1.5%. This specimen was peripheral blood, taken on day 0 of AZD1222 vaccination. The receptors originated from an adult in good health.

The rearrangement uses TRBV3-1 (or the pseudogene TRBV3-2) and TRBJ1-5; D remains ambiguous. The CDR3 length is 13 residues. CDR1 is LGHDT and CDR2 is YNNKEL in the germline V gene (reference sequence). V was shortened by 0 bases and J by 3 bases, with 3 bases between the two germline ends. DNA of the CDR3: TGTGCCAGCAGCCAAGATACCAATCAGCCCCAGCATTTT. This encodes CASSQDTNQPQHF.

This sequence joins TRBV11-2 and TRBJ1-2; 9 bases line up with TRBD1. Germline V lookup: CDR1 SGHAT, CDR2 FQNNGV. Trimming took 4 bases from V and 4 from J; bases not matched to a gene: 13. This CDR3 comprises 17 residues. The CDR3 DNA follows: TGTGCCAGCAGCTCACACAGGGGGCGCTTAGTAGGCTATGGCTACACCTTC. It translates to CASSSHRGRLVGYGYTF.

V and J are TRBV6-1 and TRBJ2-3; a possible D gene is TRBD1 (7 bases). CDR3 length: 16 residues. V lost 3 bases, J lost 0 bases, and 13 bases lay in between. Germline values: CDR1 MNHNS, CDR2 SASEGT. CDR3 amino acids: CASSDRGDLSTDTQYF. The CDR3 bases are TGTGCCAGCAGTGACAGGGGGGACCTCAGCACAGATACGCAGTATTTT.

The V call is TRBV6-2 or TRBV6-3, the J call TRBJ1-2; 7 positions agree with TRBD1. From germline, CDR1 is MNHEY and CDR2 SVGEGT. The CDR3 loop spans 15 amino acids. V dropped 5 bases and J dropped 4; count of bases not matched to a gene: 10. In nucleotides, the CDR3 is TGTGCCAGCAGTATTCCTACAGGGACAGCCTATGGCTACACCTTC. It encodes CASSIPTGTAYGYTF.

CDR3 sequence: CASKPWRNSPLHF. In DNA form, the CDR3 reads TGTGCCAGCAAGCCCTGGCGGAATTCACCCCTCCACTTT. The V and J genes are TRBV27 and TRBJ1-6, with no clear D. V dropped 7 bases and J dropped 7 bases, with 11 bases sitting between them. The germline V gene encodes CDR1 MNHEY and CDR2 SMNVEV (reference sequence). This CDR3 region has 13 residues.

The CDR3 coding sequence is TGTGCCAGCAGCTTGGCACCCGGGGACAGAAGGACCTACGAGCAGTACTTC. Its protein is CASSLAPGDRRTYEQYF. This chain links TRBV7-9 with TRBJ2-7, with 7 bases lining up with TRBD1. CDR1 and CDR2 from the germline V gene are SEHNR and FQNEAQ (reference sequence). The junction had 13 bases not matched to a gene; V was cut back by 3 bases and J by 2 bases. The CDR3 extends over 17 amino acids.

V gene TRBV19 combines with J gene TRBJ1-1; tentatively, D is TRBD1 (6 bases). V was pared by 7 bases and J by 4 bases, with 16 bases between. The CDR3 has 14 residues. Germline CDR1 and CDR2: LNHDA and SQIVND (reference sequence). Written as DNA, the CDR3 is TGTGCCAGTAAGGCGGGCAGGGGTCCCACTGAAGCTTTCTTT. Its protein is CASKAGRGPTEAFF.

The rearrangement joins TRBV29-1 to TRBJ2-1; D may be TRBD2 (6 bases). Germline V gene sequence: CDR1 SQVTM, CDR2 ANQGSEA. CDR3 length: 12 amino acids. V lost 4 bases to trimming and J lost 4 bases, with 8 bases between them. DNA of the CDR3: TGCAGCGTTGTGCGGGAATACAATGAGCAGTTCTTC. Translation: CSVVREYNEQFF.

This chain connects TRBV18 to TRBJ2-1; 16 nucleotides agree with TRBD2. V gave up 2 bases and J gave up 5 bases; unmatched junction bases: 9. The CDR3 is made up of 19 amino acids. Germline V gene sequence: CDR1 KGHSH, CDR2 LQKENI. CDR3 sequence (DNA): TGTGCCAGCTCACCAACTCTCGGGACTAGCGGGGGGGCCCACAATGAGCAGTTCTTC. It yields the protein CASSPTLGTSGGAHNEQFF. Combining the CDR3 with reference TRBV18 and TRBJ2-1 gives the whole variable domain NAGVMQNPRHLVRRRGQEARLRCSPMKGHSHVYWYRQLPEEGLKFMVYLQKENIIDESGMPKERFSAEFPKEGPSILRIQQVVRGDSAAYFCASSPTLGTSGGAHNEQFFGPGTRLTVL.

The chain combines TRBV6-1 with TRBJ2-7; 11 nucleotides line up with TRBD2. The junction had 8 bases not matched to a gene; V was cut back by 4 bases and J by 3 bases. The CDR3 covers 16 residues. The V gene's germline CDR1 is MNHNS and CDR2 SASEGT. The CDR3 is CASSGLAGGPYYEQYF. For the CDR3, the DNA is TGTGCCAGCAGTGGGCTAGCGGGGGGACCTTACTACGAGCAGTACTTC.

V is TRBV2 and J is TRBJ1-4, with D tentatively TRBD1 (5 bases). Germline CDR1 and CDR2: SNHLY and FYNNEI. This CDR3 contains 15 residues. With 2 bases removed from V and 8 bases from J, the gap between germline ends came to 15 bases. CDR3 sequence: CASSEFGGRGEKLFF. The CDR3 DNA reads TGTGCCAGCAGTGAATTCGGGGGTAGAGGAGAAAAACTGTTTTTT.

In DNA, the CDR3 is TGTGCCAGCAGTGAGGAGGTGGCGGATACGCAGTATTTT. Residues: CASSEEVADTQYF. The chain employs TRBV2 and TRBJ2-3, with D perhaps matching TRBD2 (5 bases). V gave up 3 bases and J gave up 6 bases, with 10 bases separating them. The V gene's germline CDR1 is SNHLY and CDR2 FYNNEI. CDR3 length: 13 amino acids.

CDR3 protein: CAISESAPYEQYF. CDR3 nucleotide sequence: TGTGCCATCAGTGAGTCGGCCCCCTACGAGCAGTACTTC. V gene TRBV10-3 combines with J gene TRBJ2-7; the D is unclear. Per the germline V gene, CDR1 is ENHRY and CDR2 is SYGVKD. The CDR3 totals 13 residues. The V end was cut by 0 bases, the J end by 2 bases, with 5 bases between.

The CDR3: CASSSDEGQPQHF. In DNA form, the CDR3 reads TGTGCCAGCAGTTCAGACGAGGGACAGCCCCAGCATTTT. This chain uses TRBV27 with TRBJ1-5; D is ambiguous. This CDR3 comprises 13 residues. Germline CDR1 and CDR2: MNHEY and SMNVEV (reference sequence). V lost 4 bases and J lost 7, with 11 bases in between.

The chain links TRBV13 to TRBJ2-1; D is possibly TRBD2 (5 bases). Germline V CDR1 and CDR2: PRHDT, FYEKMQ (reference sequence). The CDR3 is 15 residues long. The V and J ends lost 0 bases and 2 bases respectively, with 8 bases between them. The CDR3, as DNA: TGTGCCAGCAGCTTAGGACTAGGGCCCTACAATGAGCAGTTCTTC. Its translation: CASSLGLGPYNEQFF.

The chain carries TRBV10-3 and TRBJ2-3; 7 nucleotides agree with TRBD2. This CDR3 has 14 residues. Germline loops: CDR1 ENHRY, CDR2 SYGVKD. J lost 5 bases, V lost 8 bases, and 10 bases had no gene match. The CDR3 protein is CAIGGRAGQDTQYF. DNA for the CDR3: TGTGCCATCGGGGGGAGGGCAGGCCAAGATACGCAGTATTTT.

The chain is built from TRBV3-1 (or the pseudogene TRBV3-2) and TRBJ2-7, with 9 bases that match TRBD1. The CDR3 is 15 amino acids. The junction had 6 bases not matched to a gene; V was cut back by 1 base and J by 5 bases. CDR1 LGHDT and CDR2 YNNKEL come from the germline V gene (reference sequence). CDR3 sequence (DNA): TGTGCCAGCAGCCAAGGGGACAGGGTTCGCGACGAGCAGTACTTC. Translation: CASSQGDRVRDEQYF.

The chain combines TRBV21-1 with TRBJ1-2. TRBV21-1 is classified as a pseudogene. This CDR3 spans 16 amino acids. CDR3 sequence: CASLTHLGFRDYGYTF. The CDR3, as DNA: TGTGCCAGCCTAACACACCTTGGATTTAGAGACTATGGCTACACCTTC.

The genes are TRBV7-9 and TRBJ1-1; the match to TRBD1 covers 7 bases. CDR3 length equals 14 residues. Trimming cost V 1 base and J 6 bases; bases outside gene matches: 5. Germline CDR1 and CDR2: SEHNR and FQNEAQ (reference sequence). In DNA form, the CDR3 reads TGTGCCAGCAGCTTAGTCATCACAGGGGCTGAAGCTTTCTTT. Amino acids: CASSLVITGAEAFF. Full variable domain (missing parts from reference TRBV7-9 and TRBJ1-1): DTGVSQNPRHKITKRGQNVTFRCDPISEHNRLYWYRQTLGQGPEFLTYFQNEAQLEKSRLLSDRFSAERPKGSFSTLEIQRTEQGDSAMYLCASSLVITGAEAFFGQGTRLTVV.

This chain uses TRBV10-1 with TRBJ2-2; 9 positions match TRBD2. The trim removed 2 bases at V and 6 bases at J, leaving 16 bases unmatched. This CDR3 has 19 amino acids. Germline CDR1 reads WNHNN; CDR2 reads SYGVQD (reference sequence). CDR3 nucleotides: TGCGCCAGCAGTGAGATGCGGCTAGCGGGGATTTTTAGGTCCGGGGAGCTGTTTTTT. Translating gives CASSEMRLAGIFRSGELFF.

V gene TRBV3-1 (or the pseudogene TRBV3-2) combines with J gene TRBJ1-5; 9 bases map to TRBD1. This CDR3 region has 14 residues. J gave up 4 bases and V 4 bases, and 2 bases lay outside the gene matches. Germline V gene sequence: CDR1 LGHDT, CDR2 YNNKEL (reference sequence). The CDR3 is CASSPDRGNQPQHF. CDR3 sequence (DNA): TGTGCCAGCAGCCCCGACAGGGGGAATCAGCCCCAGCATTTT.